The clone carrying this TCR beta chain was detected many times. Antigen: not known. TCRdb re-derived calls from the multiplex PCR reads in MiXCR, one entry per CDR3 protein. The table shows more than 100,000 distinct CDR3 sequences, with approximately 20% occurring only once. The germline V gene has CDR1 LGHDT and CDR2 YNNKEL (reference sequence). Trimming took off 2 bases at V and 7 bases at J, with 14 bases between the two ends. CDR3 length equals 14 residues. This specimen belongs to a study of breast tumors, draining lymph nodes, adjacent tissues. The lymph nodes were axillary draining lymph nodes from breast cancer patients. Regarding the study as a whole: Data fit most tumor T cells coming from lymph node, expanding in tumor. Tumor TCR diversity was below lymph nodes but above nontumor tissue. Data only fit, rather than demonstrated, lymph node origin of most tumor T cells.

This TCR was sampled from a female donor with breast cancer. Some clones in this sample may be carry-over from other donors' samples. The chain is built from TRBV3-1 and TRBJ2-5; D perhaps matches TRBD2 (5 bases). Sequenced input: axillary lymph node tissue. The CDR3, as DNA: TGTGCCAGCAGCCAAACTCGCGGGTTAGGGACCCAGTACTTC. This sequence encodes CASSQTRGLGTQYF.